This record concerns one T cell receptor beta chain sequence. The data were taken from a study of blood T cell repertoires in COVID-19. Overall study context: COVID-19 samples collected from the United States, Italy and Spain covered acute and convalescent phases.

Trimming at V came to 4 bases and at J to 4 bases, leaving 12 bases not matched to a gene. The CDR3 has 16 residues. CDR1 is SGHAT and CDR2 is FQDESV in the germline V gene (reference sequence). Per the original data handling: Amplification with reference gene primers provided the estimates of nucleated cell counts. The protocol was immunoSEQ multiplex PCR, while the TCRdb copy is restricted to in-frame clones and leaves out a portion. V and J calls and clone size are those listed in that table; D and trimming were worked out from the DNA. The sample comprises about 330,000 clones, 89% of which are singletons, and roughly 6.7% rests with the top ten.

The chain joins TRBV11-1 to TRBJ2-7; 8 nucleotides line up with TRBD1. This TCR was recovered from a man aged 18 to 30 who had recovered from COVID-19. The specimen sequenced was peripheral blood. Here the CDR3 reads CASSSPTGQGPYEQYF. Here the CDR3 DNA reads TGTGCCAGCAGCTCGCCCACCGGACAGGGACCTTACGAGCAGTACTTC.